The present entry profiles one TCR beta chain with its context. Trimming took 7 bases from V and 0 from J, leaving 10 bases between them. CDR3 length: 14 residues. The germline gives CDR1 MNHEY, CDR2 SMNVEV (reference sequence). The sample comes from a study of OX40 agonist ivuxolimab in advanced cancers. TCRdb keeps only in-frame clones here, not all; method: immunoSEQ multiplex PCR. The table lists under 85,000 clones, 85% to 90% of them singletons. This clonotype was obtained from an adult with an advanced solid tumor such as melanoma, head and neck, liver or kidney cancer. J is TRBJ1-5 and V is TRBV27; D is ambiguous. This specimen consisted of CD4+ or CD8+ T cells sorted from blood, obtained in a trial of the OX40 agonist ivuxolimab. CDR3 residues: CASTTLGSNQPQHF. As DNA, the CDR3 is TGTGCCAGCACCACTCTGGGTAGCAATCAGCCCCAGCATTTT.